This T cell receptor beta chain was retrieved from a study of T-cell memory formation after mild COVID-19. Study-wide results and caveats: Second-wave clones that peaked on day 37 lacked confirmed SARS-CoV-2 specificity. Later expanders leaned toward CD4+, whereas clones contracting from day 15 to 85 were balanced CD4/CD8. Among contracting clones, CD4+ were mainly CM/EM and CD8+ enriched in EMRA.

The CDR3 has 16 amino acids. In germline, CDR1 is KGHDR, CDR2 SFDVKD. The V gene end was trimmed by 3 bases and the J gene end by 4 bases; junction bases not matched to a gene: 8. TCR alpha and TCR beta cDNA libraries with sample barcodes and UMIs came from 5'RACE using constant-segment primers. TCRdb redid the calling of the 5' RACE reads with MiXCR, one entry per CDR3 protein. Here the sample spans hundreds of thousands of distinct CDR3 sequences, approximately 15% being singletons. Details on this clonotype: Its antigen is undetermined.

The chain joins TRBV24-1 to TRBJ2-5, with 9 positions matching TRBD1. This clonotype was sampled from an adult woman who had mild COVID-19 (a few samples of this study predate the infection). Cell type and time point are not known. The sample was PBMCs or a T cell subset sorted from them (not recorded which). The CDR3 DNA follows: TGTGCCACCAGTGATCAGGGACAGGGCCAGGGAGAGACCCAGTACTTC. Translation: CATSDQGQGQGETQYF.